The clone carrying this T cell receptor beta chain was seen a few times. Its antigen remains unidentified. The data were obtained in a study of radiation and T cells in renal cell carcinoma. CDR3 length: 12 residues. Trimming took 1 base from V and 7 from J, leaving 7 bases between them. The germline V gene encodes CDR1 PRHDT and CDR2 FYEKMQ (reference sequence). Assay used: immunoSEQ multiplex PCR; TCRdb lists only in-frame clones, some missing. The repertoire has about 64,000 clones, over 60% of them found once; the top ten carry about 6.4%. Regarding the study as a whole: Pretreatment tumor biopsies were lacking, so baseline clonotypes are unknown.

This sample's time point: blood 4 weeks post-SBRT, at nephrectomy. The sample's treatment: 15 Gy SBRT to primary tumor, nephrectomy 4 weeks later. Nephrectomy followed 15 Gy stereotactic body radiation by 4 weeks. Serial blood draws occurred at baseline and 2 and 4 weeks post-SBRT. V gene TRBV13 combines with J gene TRBJ1-2, with D possibly matching TRBD1 (5 bases). This sequence was found in a man in his 60s with renal cell carcinoma. The specimen was blood, collected from a patient whose treatment included radiotherapy and nephrectomy. The CDR3 loop is CASSLAGGGYTF. CDR3 bases: TGTGCCAGCAGCTTAGCGGGGGGTGGCTACACCTTC.